What follows are 17 T cell receptor beta chains derived from one specimen sequenced in a study of vaccination and CD4 T cells after COVID-19. The Oncomine TCR Beta short-read assay sequenced DNA from cultured CD4+ T cells. Genomic DNA was taken out of cultured CD4+ T cells by extraction. MiXCR, run by TCRdb on the PCR reads, gives a single entry per CDR3 protein. Among 12,000 or so distinct CDR3 sequences listed, about 39% were seen once. For these receptors, no antigen is known. The treatment denotes: roughly ten-day PBMC culture with coronavirus spike peptide pools or control peptides (ViraFEST assay). CD4+ T-cell collection from the unexposed donor predated the COVID-19 pandemic (2011-2018). Sample: CD4+ T cells from blood, cultured in vitro. The source is a human donor in good health.

The genes are TRBV7-2 and TRBJ2-5; D not certain. The CDR3 runs to 11 residues. The germline CDR1 and CDR2 sequences are SGHTA and FQGNSA. V shed 4 bases and J shed 5 bases, with 5 bases lying between them. CDR3 DNA: TGTGCCAGCAGCTCTAGGGAGACCCAGTACTTC. It translates to CASSSRETQYF.

This clonotype turned up a few times. This rearrangement joins TRBV7-2 to TRBJ2-7, with 8 bases matching TRBD2. V gave up 2 bases and J gave up 0 bases; unmatched junction bases: 12. Germline assignment: CDR1 SGHTA and CDR2 FQGNSA. There are 18 residues in the CDR3. The CDR3 DNA follows: TGTGCCAGCAGCTTAAGGGGTAGTTTTAGCGGGGACTCCTACGAGCAGTACTTC. Translating gives CASSLRGSFSGDSYEQYF.

The chain links TRBV6-2 or TRBV6-3 to TRBJ1-1; D is unresolved. V was pared by 5 bases and J by 13 bases, with 17 bases between. The length of the CDR3 is 12 residues. Per germline, CDR1 MNHEY and CDR2 SVGEGT. The DNA of the CDR3 is TGTGCCAGCAGTCGGGCAGGTAAAGAGGGTTTCTTT. This sequence encodes CASSRAGKEGFF.

V is TRBV19 and J is TRBJ2-7, with TRBD2 identical over 8 bases. CDR3 length equals 15 residues. Germline V lookup: CDR1 LNHDA, CDR2 SQIVND (reference sequence). The junction had 6 bases not matched to a gene; V was cut back by 3 bases and J by 2 bases. CDR3: CASSIGLAGTYEQYF. CDR3 bases: TGTGCCAGTAGTATCGGCCTAGCGGGTACCTACGAGCAGTACTTC.

This clonotype is medium-sized (0.01 to 0.1%) within its sample. The chain joins TRBV10-3 to TRBJ2-1; tentatively, D is TRBD2 (5 bases). The CDR3 sequence is 12 residues long. Trimming took off 8 bases at V and 8 bases at J, with 13 bases between the two ends. Germline V lookup: CDR1 ENHRY, CDR2 SYGVKD. In nucleotides, the CDR3 is TGTGCCATCTGGGGAGCGCGAGATGAGCAGTTCTTC. Protein product: CAIWGARDEQFF.

A few counts support this clonotype. The rearrangement joins TRBV6-2 or TRBV6-3 to TRBJ2-1, with 8 bases lining up with TRBD2. The trim removed 7 bases at V and 6 bases at J, leaving 11 bases unmatched. Germline lookup yields CDR1 MNHEY and CDR2 SVGEGT. The CDR3 contains 15 residues. The CDR3, as DNA: TGTGCCAGCACCTCGGGACAAGCGGGGGTCAATGAGCAGTTCTTC. This gives the protein CASTSGQAGVNEQFF.

This chain uses TRBV7-3 with TRBJ2-3, with D unresolved. The V and J ends lost 5 bases and 6 bases respectively, with 9 bases between them. Germline CDR1 SGHTA, CDR2 FQGTGA. The CDR3 is 12 amino acids. The CDR3 DNA reads TGTGCCAGCAGCAATGACCGGGATACGCAGTATTTT. Its translation: CASSNDRDTQYF.

The chain combines TRBV7-3 with TRBJ2-6; D possibly corresponds to TRBD1 (6 bases). Germline V CDR1 and CDR2: SGHTA, FQGTGA. V dropped 2 bases and J dropped 4 bases, with 9 bases sitting between them. The CDR3 contains 15 residues. CDR3 sequence (DNA): TGTGCCAGCAGCTTAGGGGGCAGAGGGGCCAACGTCCTGACTTTC. Its protein is CASSLGGRGANVLTF.

The genes are TRBV5-1 and TRBJ1-1, with D tentatively TRBD1 (6 bases). The CDR3 has 13 residues. Trimming took off 4 bases at V and 4 bases at J, with 11 bases between the two ends. Germline CDR1 and CDR2: SGHRS and YFSETQ. The CDR3 DNA reads as TGCGCCAGCAGCCGGGGGGGCTCCACTGAAGCTTTCTTT. It specifies CASSRGGSTEAFF.

This clonotype was recorded a few times. The chain employs TRBV14 and TRBJ2-7, with TRBD1 matching 9 bases. Germline V gene lookup returns CDR1 SGHDN and CDR2 FVKESK. Trimming cost V 7 bases and J 6 bases; bases outside gene matches: 10. The CDR3 totals 14 residues. CDR3 residues: CASTAGQGKGEQYF. The CDR3 DNA is TGTGCCAGCACCGCGGGACAGGGCAAGGGCGAGCAGTACTTC.

This chain uses TRBV5-4 with TRBJ2-3; D uncertain. The V gene lost 4 bases and the J gene lost 0 bases, with 15 bases spanning the gap. This CDR3 is built from 16 residues. Germline-derived CDR1 and CDR2 are SGHNT and YYREEE (reference sequence). DNA for the CDR3: TGTGCCAGCAGCCTTCCTTCCGGGTCTAGCACAGATACGCAGTATTTT. As protein: CASSLPSGSSTDTQYF.

This chain joins TRBV7-9 and TRBJ1-3; D is possibly TRBD1 (5 bases). V was shortened by 0 bases and J by 0 bases, with 12 bases between the two germline ends. From germline, CDR1 is SEHNR and CDR2 FQNEAQ (reference sequence). The CDR3 has 17 residues. CDR3 amino acids: CASSLALGRDSGNTIYF. In DNA form, the CDR3 reads TGTGCCAGCAGCTTAGCCCTGGGACGGGACTCTGGAAACACCATATATTTT.

V usage is TRBV9 and J usage is TRBJ2-7; no clear D gene. Per the germline V gene, CDR1 is SGDLS and CDR2 is YYNGEE. CDR3 length equals 15 residues. V lost 0 bases to trimming and J lost 1 base, with 11 bases between them. The CDR3 loop is CASSVGVTRSYEQYF. The CDR3 DNA reads as TGTGCCAGCAGCGTAGGGGTTACGCGATCCTACGAGCAGTACTTC. The full variable domain, rest sourced from reference TRBV9 and TRBJ2-7, is DSGVTQTPKHLITATGQRVTLRCSPRSGDLSVYWYQQSLDQGLQFLIQYYNGEERAKGNILERFSAQQFPDLHSELNLSSLELGDSALYFCASSVGVTRSYEQYFGPGTRLTVT.

The chain employs TRBV9 and TRBJ2-1; a possible D gene is TRBD1 (8 bases). Deletions cut 3 bases from V and 9 bases from J, with 13 bases between. The CDR3 totals 13 residues. The germline V gene encodes CDR1 SGDLS and CDR2 YYNGEE. The CDR3 region has the DNA TGTGCCAGCAGCGCCACAGGGGGGGCTGAGCAGTTCTTC. It specifies CASSATGGAEQFF.

This sequence joins TRBV6-5 and TRBJ2-7; the match to TRBD2 covers 7 bases. The V gene end was trimmed by 2 bases and the J gene end by 4 bases; junction bases not matched to a gene: 5. From germline, CDR1 is MNHEY and CDR2 SVGAGI. This CDR3 spans 14 amino acids. The CDR3 loop reads CASSYTGRIYEQYF. CDR3 coding DNA: TGTGCCAGCAGTTACACCGGGAGGATATACGAGCAGTACTTC.

The chain joins TRBV11-2 to TRBJ2-7, with D perhaps being TRBD1 or TRBD2 (5 bases each). The ends were cut back, 0 bases at V and 12 bases at J, with 12 bases in the middle. Per the germline V gene, CDR1 is SGHAT and CDR2 is FQNNGV. This CDR3 region has 12 residues. The CDR3 loop reads CASSLDGAITYF. DNA of the CDR3: TGTGCCAGCAGCTTAGACGGGGCCATCACGTACTTC.

The chain uses TRBV7-2 and TRBJ1-3, with a possible D match to TRBD1 (6 bases). Trimming took 5 bases from V and 2 from J, leaving 13 bases between them. This CDR3 comprises 15 residues. The germline gives CDR1 SGHTA, CDR2 FQGNSA. This CDR3 is CASSPQGPPGNTIYF. Here the CDR3 DNA reads TGTGCCAGCAGCCCCCAGGGGCCCCCTGGAAACACCATATATTTT.